This T cell receptor beta chain derives from a study of T cell repertoires in cytomegalovirus infection. Study-wide points: Dominating the ex vivo response were TCR beta clonotypes that were CMV-specific and HLA-C-restricted. There were carriers of CMV plus the relevant HLA, and cumulative public TCR beta family frequency identified them.

TCRdb ran MiXCR on the reads and lists one entry per CDR3 protein. The sample has about 190,000 distinct CDR3 sequences, less than 9.5% seen once. This clonotype occurred many times. As yet, its antigen is unknown. Sequencing was carried out using PBMCs. The clonotype originates from a human donor in good health (CMV status not recorded). Some clones in this sample may be carry-over from other donors' samples.

CDR3 nucleotides: TGTGCCAGCAGCCTACAGGGGATGTTCTCCTACGAGCAGTACTTC. It translates to CASSLQGMFSYEQYF. This chain joins TRBV28 and TRBJ2-7, with 7 bases fitting TRBD1. V was clipped by 6 bases and J by 0 bases; unmatched bases: 8. From germline, CDR1 is MDHEN and CDR2 SYDVKM. The CDR3 length is 15 residues. Combining the CDR3 with reference TRBV28 and TRBJ2-7 gives the whole variable domain DVKVTQSSRYLVKRTGEKVFLECVQDMDHENMFWYRQDPGLGLRLIYFSYDVKMKEKGDIPEGYSVSREKKERFSLILESASTNQTSMYLCASSLQGMFSYEQYFGPGTRLTVT.